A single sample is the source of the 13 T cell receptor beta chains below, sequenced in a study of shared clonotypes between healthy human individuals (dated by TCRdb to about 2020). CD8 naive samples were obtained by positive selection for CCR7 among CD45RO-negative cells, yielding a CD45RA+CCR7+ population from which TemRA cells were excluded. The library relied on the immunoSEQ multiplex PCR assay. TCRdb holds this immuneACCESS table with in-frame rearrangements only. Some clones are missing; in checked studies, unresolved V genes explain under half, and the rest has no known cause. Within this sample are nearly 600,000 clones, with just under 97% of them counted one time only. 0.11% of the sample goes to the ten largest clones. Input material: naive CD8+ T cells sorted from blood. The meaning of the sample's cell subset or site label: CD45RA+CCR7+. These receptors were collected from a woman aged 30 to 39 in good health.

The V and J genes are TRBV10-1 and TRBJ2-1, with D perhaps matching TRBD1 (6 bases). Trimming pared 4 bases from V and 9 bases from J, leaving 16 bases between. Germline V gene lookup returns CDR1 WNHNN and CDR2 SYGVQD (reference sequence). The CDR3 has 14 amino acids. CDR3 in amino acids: CASSAVLGTPEQFF. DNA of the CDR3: TGCGCCAGCAGTGCAGTTTTAGGGACACCTGAGCAGTTCTTC.

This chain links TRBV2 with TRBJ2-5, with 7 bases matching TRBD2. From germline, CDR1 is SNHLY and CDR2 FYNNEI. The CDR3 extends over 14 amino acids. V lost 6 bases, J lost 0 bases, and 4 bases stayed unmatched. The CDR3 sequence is CASRVGGYQETQYF. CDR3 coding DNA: TGTGCCAGCAGAGTCGGGGGGTACCAAGAGACCCAGTACTTC.

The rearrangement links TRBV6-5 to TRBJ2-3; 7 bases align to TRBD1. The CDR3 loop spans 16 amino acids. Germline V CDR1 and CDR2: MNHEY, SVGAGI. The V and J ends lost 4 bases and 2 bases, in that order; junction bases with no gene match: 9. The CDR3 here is CASSSTGTASTDTQYF. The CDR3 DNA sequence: TGTGCCAGCAGTTCTACTGGGACAGCGTCCACAGATACGCAGTATTTT.

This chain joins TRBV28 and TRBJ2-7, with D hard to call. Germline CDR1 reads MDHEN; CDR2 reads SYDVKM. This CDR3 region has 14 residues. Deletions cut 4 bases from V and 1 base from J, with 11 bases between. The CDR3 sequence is CASSSPRTSYEQYF. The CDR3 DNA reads TGTGCCAGCAGTTCCCCTCGAACGTCCTACGAGCAGTACTTC.

The CDR3 nucleotides are TGTGCCAGCAGCACTTGGACGGGACCGGAGACAGATACGCAGTATTTT. This sequence encodes CASSTWTGPETDTQYF. V gene TRBV7-9 combines with J gene TRBJ2-3; D could derive from TRBD1 or TRBD2 (5 bases each). V was shortened by 5 bases and J by 3 bases, with 18 bases between the two germline ends. Germline CDR1 is SEHNR and CDR2 is FQNEAQ (reference sequence). There are 16 residues in the CDR3. Supplemented by reference TRBV7-9 and TRBJ2-3, the full variable domain reads DTGVSQNPRHKITKRGQNVTFRCDPISEHNRLYWYRQTLGQGPEFLTYFQNEAQLEKSRLLSDRFSAERPKGSFSTLEIQRTEQGDSAMYLCASSTWTGPETDTQYFGPGTRLTVL.

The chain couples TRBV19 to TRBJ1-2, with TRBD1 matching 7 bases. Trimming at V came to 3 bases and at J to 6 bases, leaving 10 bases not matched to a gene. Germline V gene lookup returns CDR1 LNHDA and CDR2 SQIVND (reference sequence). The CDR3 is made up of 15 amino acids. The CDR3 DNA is TGTGCCAGTAGTATCGACAGGGAAAAGATACATGGCTACACCTTC. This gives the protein CASSIDREKIHGYTF. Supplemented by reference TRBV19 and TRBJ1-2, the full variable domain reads DGGITQSPKYLFRKEGQNVTLSCEQNLNHDAMYWYRQDPGQGLRLIYYSQIVNDFQKGDIAEGYSVSREKKESFPLTVTSAQKNPTAFYLCASSIDREKIHGYTFGSGTRLTVV.

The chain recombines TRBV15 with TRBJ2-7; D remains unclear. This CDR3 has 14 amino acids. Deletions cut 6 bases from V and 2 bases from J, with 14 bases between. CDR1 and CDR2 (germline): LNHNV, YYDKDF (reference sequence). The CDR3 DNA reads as TGTGCCACCAGAGCGTCGACGGGTACCTACGAGCAGTACTTC. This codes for CATRASTGTYEQYF.

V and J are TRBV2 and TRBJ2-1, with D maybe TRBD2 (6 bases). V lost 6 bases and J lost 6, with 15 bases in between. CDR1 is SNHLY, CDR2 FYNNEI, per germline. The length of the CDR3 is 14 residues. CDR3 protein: CASSPGTWGNEQFF. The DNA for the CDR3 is TGTGCCAGCAGCCCCGGGACTTGGGGCAATGAGCAGTTCTTC.

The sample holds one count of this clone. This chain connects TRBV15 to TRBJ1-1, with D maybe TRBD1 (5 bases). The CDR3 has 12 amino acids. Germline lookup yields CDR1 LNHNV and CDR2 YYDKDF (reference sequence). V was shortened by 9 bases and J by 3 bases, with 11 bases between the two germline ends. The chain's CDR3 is CATGTDYTEAFF. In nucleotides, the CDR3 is TGTGCCACTGGGACTGACTACACTGAAGCTTTCTTT.

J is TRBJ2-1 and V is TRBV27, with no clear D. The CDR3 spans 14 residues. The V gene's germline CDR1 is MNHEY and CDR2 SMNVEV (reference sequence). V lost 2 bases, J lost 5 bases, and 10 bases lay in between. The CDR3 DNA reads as TGTGCCAGCAGTTTACTCCGACTTAACAATGAGCAGTTCTTC. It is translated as CASSLLRLNNEQFF.

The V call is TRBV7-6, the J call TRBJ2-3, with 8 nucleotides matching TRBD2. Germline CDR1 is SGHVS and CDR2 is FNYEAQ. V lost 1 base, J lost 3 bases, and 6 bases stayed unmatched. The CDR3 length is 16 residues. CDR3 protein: CASSLDSGIITDTQYF. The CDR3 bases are TGTGCCAGCAGCTTAGATAGCGGGATTATTACAGATACGCAGTATTTT.

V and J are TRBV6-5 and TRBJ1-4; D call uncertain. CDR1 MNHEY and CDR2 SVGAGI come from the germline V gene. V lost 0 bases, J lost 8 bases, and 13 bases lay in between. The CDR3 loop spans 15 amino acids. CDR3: CASSYSGHPREKLFF. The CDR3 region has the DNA TGTGCCAGCAGTTACTCCGGGCACCCTAGGGAAAAACTGTTTTTT.

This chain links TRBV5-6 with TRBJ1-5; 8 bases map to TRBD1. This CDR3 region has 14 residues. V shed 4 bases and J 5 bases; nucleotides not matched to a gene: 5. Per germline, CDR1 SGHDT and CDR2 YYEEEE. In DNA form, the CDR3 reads TGTGCCAGCAGCAATTCAGGGGGCCATCAGCCCCAGCATTTT. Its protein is CASSNSGGHQPQHF.